These 11 T cell receptor beta chains share one sample of origin, sequenced in a study of cytomegalovirus exposure and HLA in healthy donors. PCR was performed using 60 Vbeta and 13 Jbeta primers. Using immunoSEQ multiplex PCR, the repertoire was profiled, and TCRdb retains in-frame clones only, with some absent. There are about 120,000 clones in the sample; about 80% occur only once, and about 2.5% lies in the top ten. Specimen: PBMCs. These receptors all stem from a female donor in good health and CMV-seronegative.

As for this clone: Other DNA variants within this sample encode the same CDR3. This chain joins TRBV19 and TRBJ1-1; no clear D. This CDR3 has 14 amino acids. V lost 3 bases and J 8 bases, leaving 16 bases between the germline ends. CDR1 LNHDA and CDR2 SQIVND come from the germline V gene (reference sequence). The CDR3 reads CASSIFSRGTEAFF. CDR3 nucleotide sequence: TGTGCCAGTAGTATTTTTTCCAGAGGAACCGAAGCTTTCTTT.

The chain employs TRBV19 and TRBJ1-6; D possibly corresponds to TRBD1 (6 bases). The CDR3 spans 15 residues. Trimming pared 10 bases from V and 0 bases from J, leaving 13 bases between. Germline CDR1 reads LNHDA; CDR2 reads SQIVND (reference sequence). DNA for the CDR3: TGTGCCACCGCACAGGGAAGCTCCTATAATTCACCCCTCCACTTT. It is translated as CATAQGSSYNSPLHF.

With regard to this clone: One end of the junction fails to match germline, which may point to a read error. The chain links TRBV7-9 to TRBJ1-2; D possibly corresponds to TRBD1 (5 bases). Germline loops: CDR1 SEHNR, CDR2 FQNEAQ (reference sequence). The CDR3 has 13 residues. CDR3 bases: TGTTCCAGCACGGTCAGGGTTAACTATGGCTACACCTTC. It codes for CSSTVRVNYGYTF. Based on the CDR3 plus reference TRBV7-9 and TRBJ1-2, the full variable domain is DTGVSQNPRHKITKRGQNVTFRCDPISEHNRLYWYRQTLGQGPEFLTYFQNEAQLEKSRLLSDRFSAERPKGSFSTLEIQRTEQGDSAMYLCSSTVRVNYGYTFGSGTRLTVV.

The V and J genes are TRBV6-5 and TRBJ2-1; D perhaps matches TRBD2 (5 bases). CDR3 length: 14 residues. Per the germline V gene, CDR1 is MNHEY and CDR2 is SVGAGI. The V gene lost 8 bases and the J gene lost 1 base, with 12 bases spanning the gap. In DNA form, the CDR3 reads TGTGCCAGCCAGCGGCCGGGGTCCTACAATGAGCAGTTCTTC. Its protein is CASQRPGSYNEQFF.

The rearrangement links TRBV7-9 to TRBJ1-4; D might be TRBD1 (6 bases). CDR3 size: 16 residues. The germline V and J ends were trimmed by 5 bases and 3 bases, with 16 bases remaining between them. CDR1 and CDR2 (germline): SEHNR, FQNEAQ (reference sequence). CDR3 DNA: TGTGCCAGCAGCCGGACGGGGGGACACCCTAATGAAAAACTGTTTTTT. Amino acid sequence: CASSRTGGHPNEKLFF.

As regards this clone: In this CDR3 the conserved last residue, phenylalanine or tryptophan, is missing, so a read error is likely. The genes are TRBV10-2 and TRBJ2-7; weak D call: TRBD2 (5 bases). In germline, CDR1 is WSHSY, CDR2 SAAADI. The CDR3 totals 13 residues. V shed 5 bases and J shed 3 bases, with 11 bases lying between them. CDR3 loop: CASSSGIGYEQYL. The DNA of the CDR3 is TGCGCCAGCAGTTCGGGAATAGGCTACGAGCAGTACCTC.

This chain joins TRBV29-1 and TRBJ2-3, with 8 nucleotides matching TRBD2. V trimming: 4 bases; J trimming: 1 base; junction bases outside the gene matches: 1. The CDR3 covers 13 residues. Germline-derived CDR1 and CDR2 are SQVTM and ANQGSEA. CDR3 sequence (DNA): TGCAGCGTTGTTAGCGGGGGCACAGATACGCAGTATTTT. This codes for CSVVSGGTDTQYF.

The chain employs TRBV2 and TRBJ1-1; no definite D call. This CDR3 is built from 12 residues. Trimming left V 5 bases short and J 0 bases short, with 4 bases between. Germline CDR1 SNHLY, CDR2 FYNNEI. CDR3 coding DNA: TGTGCCAGCAGTCACTTGAACACTGAAGCTTTCTTT. Amino acids: CASSHLNTEAFF. The complete variable domain, with remaining parts taken from reference TRBV2 and TRBJ1-1, reads EPEVTQTPSHQVTQMGQEVILRCVPISNHLYFYWYRQILGQKVEFLVSFYNNEISEKSEIFDDQFSVERPDGSNFTLKIRSTKLEDSAMYFCASSHLNTEAFFGQGTRLTVV.

V usage is TRBV9 and J usage is TRBJ1-1, with a tentative D call TRBD1 (5 bases). The ends were cut back, 3 bases at V and 5 bases at J, with 17 bases in the middle. Germline V lookup: CDR1 SGDLS, CDR2 YYNGEE. The CDR3 is made up of 15 amino acids. The CDR3 nucleotides read TGTGCCAGCAGCGCAAGCGGGGGAAGAGGGACTGAAGCTTTCTTT. Protein: CASSASGGRGTEAFF.

The chain uses TRBV30 and TRBJ1-5, with D possibly matching TRBD1 (5 bases). The germline V and J ends were trimmed by 5 bases and 5 bases, with 16 bases remaining between them. The CDR3 sequence is 14 residues long. The germline gives CDR1 GTSNPN, CDR2 SVGIG (reference sequence). The CDR3: CAWGGPGLDQPQHF. DNA for the CDR3: TGTGCCTGGGGGGGTCCGGGACTAGATCAGCCCCAGCATTTT. Looking up the rest from reference TRBV30 and TRBJ1-5 gives the full variable domain: SQTIHQWPATLVQPVGSPLSLECTVEGTSNPNLYWYRQAAGRGLQLLFYSVGIGQISSEVPQNLSASRPQDRQFILSSKKLLLSDSGFYLCAWGGPGLDQPQHFGDGTRLSIL.

This clone was detected only once. The rearrangement joins TRBV5-4 to TRBJ1-6; a weak D match, TRBD1 (6 bases). This CDR3 contains 15 residues. The germline V and J ends were trimmed by 4 bases and 0 bases, with 8 bases remaining between them. Per the germline V gene, CDR1 is SGHNT and CDR2 is YYREEE (reference sequence). The CDR3 here is CASSLGGSYNSPLHF. CDR3 in DNA: TGTGCCAGCAGCCTAGGGGGCTCCTATAATTCACCCCTCCACTTT.